These 13 T cell receptor beta chains originate from one sample sequenced in a study of response to subunit inactivated influenza vaccine. MiXCR was run by TCRdb on the RT-PCR reads, yielding one entry per CDR3 protein. The repertoire includes under 550,000 distinct CDR3 sequences, approximately 6.9% of them detected once, and approximately 14% sits in the top ten. Sample: PBMCs from blood, taken less than 30 months after vaccination. The receptor source for this set is a man aged 45-69 years who received an inactivated influenza vaccine.

This clonotype came up many times. The chain links TRBV12-3 or TRBV12-4 to TRBJ1-4; 8 nucleotides line up with TRBD1. This CDR3 has 14 residues. V shed 6 bases, J shed 9 bases, and the junction held 9 bases outside the gene matches. In DNA form, the CDR3 reads TGTGCCAGCAGCTGGCAGGGGGCGCAAAAAAAACTGTTTTTT. This codes for CASSWQGAQKKLFF.

This clonotype was seen ten or more times. V and J are TRBV4-3 and TRBJ1-2; TRBD1 is a possible D gene (5 bases). There are 16 residues in the CDR3. Germline V CDR1 and CDR2: LGHNA, YSLEER. Deletions cut 0 bases from V and 3 bases from J, with 14 bases between. The CDR3 sequence is CASSQDLGREDYGYTF. The CDR3, as DNA: TGCGCCAGCAGCCAAGATCTCGGCAGGGAGGACTATGGCTACACCTTC.

Ten or more counts support this clonotype. The chain carries TRBV5-1 and TRBJ2-3; D gene uncertain. V was clipped by 1 base and J by 4 bases, with 4 bases between them. The CDR3 is 12 residues long. Germline CDR1 reads SGHRS; CDR2 reads YFSETQ. This chain's CDR3 is CASSLKPDTQYF. In DNA, the CDR3 is TGCGCCAGCAGCTTGAAGCCAGATACGCAGTATTTT.

The table lists this clonotype with a few counts. The chain recombines TRBV28 with TRBJ1-3; a possible D gene is TRBD1 (6 bases). The CDR3 extends over 15 amino acids. Germline loops: CDR1 MDHEN, CDR2 SYDVKM. The V gene lost 6 bases and the J gene lost 0 bases, with 12 bases spanning the gap. The DNA for the CDR3 is TGTGCCAGCAGGCGTCGGGACATCTCTGGAAACACCATATATTTT. Amino acid sequence: CASRRRDISGNTIYF.

DNA for the CDR3: TGCGCCAGCAGCCTCGGACAGGGGGCTGACACCGGGGAGCTGTTTTTT. Encoded protein: CASSLGQGADTGELFF. This rearrangement joins TRBV5-1 to TRBJ2-2, with 11 nucleotides matching TRBD1. Germline values: CDR1 SGHRS, CDR2 YFSETQ. The CDR3 has 16 residues. V trimming: 4 bases; J trimming: 3 bases; junction bases outside the gene matches: 5.

This clonotype has a count of ten or more. The CDR3 DNA sequence: TGTGCCAGCAGCTTAGTAGTTTCGAGCGGGGGGGTTGAAAAGACCCAGTACTTC. This sequence encodes CASSLVVSSGGVEKTQYF. V usage is TRBV11-2 and J usage is TRBJ2-5; 10 positions agree with TRBD2. This CDR3 region has 18 residues. The junction had 14 bases not matched to a gene; V was cut back by 1 base and J by 6 bases. Germline lookup yields CDR1 SGHAT and CDR2 FQNNGV.

This clonotype was seen ten or more times. This rearrangement joins TRBV30 to TRBJ1-2, with 9 bases matching TRBD1. With V trimmed by 5 bases and J by 8 bases, 6 bases remained unmatched. The CDR3 is 12 residues long. Germline V gives CDR1 GTSNPN, CDR2 SVGIG (reference sequence). CDR3 residues: CAWGQGSGGYTF. The DNA for the CDR3 is TGTGCCTGGGGACAGGGGTCGGGAGGCTACACCTTC.

V is TRBV29-1 and J is TRBJ2-5; D possibly corresponds to TRBD1 (6 bases). V lost 2 bases and J 5 bases, leaving 21 bases between the germline ends. CDR1 and CDR2 from the germline V gene are SQVTM and ANQGSEA. The CDR3 is 16 residues long. DNA for the CDR3: TGCAGCGTTGAATATCGGACAGTCTTCAAATGGGAGACCCAGTACTTC. It yields the protein CSVEYRTVFKWETQYF.

The J gene is TRBJ2-3, the V gene TRBV4-3, with D tentatively TRBD1 or TRBD2 (5 bases each). V lost 5 bases and J 2 bases, leaving 20 bases between the germline ends. CDR3 size: 17 residues. Germline lookup yields CDR1 LGHNA and CDR2 YSLEER. DNA of the CDR3: TGCGCCAGCAGCGATAATTACCAGGGACCCGACACAGATACGCAGTATTTT. Residues: CASSDNYQGPDTDTQYF.

The gene calls are TRBV12-3 or TRBV12-4 and TRBJ1-1; TRBD1 is a possible D gene (5 bases). The CDR3 runs 15 residues. Trimming removed 3 bases at V and 0 bases at J, with 11 bases between. DNA of the CDR3: TGTGCCAGCAGTTTGACCGGGGCATTGAACACTGAAGCTTTCTTT. Encoded protein: CASSLTGALNTEAFF.

The chain is built from TRBV10-3 and TRBJ2-5; the D is unclear. V was trimmed by 8 bases and J by 4 bases, leaving 17 bases between them. The CDR3 extends over 14 amino acids. Germline-derived CDR1 and CDR2 are ENHRY and SYGVKD. The CDR3 DNA follows: TGTGCCATCCTCGACGCCACCCGGCCAGAGACCCAGTACTTC. Its protein is CAILDATRPETQYF.

This clonotype was recorded at least ten times. The chain uses TRBV9 and TRBJ2-5; 10 bases agree with TRBD2. Germline trimming cut 2 bases from V and 1 base from J; bases unmatched to any gene: 2. CDR3 length: 15 amino acids. The germline V gene encodes CDR1 SGDLS and CDR2 YYNGEE. CDR3 nucleotides: TGTGCCAGCAGCGTGGGACTAGCGAGCCAAGAGACCCAGTACTTC. Its protein product is CASSVGLASQETQYF. The full variable domain, with the rest looked up from reference TRBV9 and TRBJ2-5, is DSGVTQTPKHLITATGQRVTLRCSPRSGDLSVYWYQQSLDQGLQFLIQYYNGEERAKGNILERFSAQQFPDLHSELNLSSLELGDSALYFCASSVGLASQETQYFGPGTRLLVL.

This clonotype has a handful of counts. This rearrangement joins TRBV20-1 to TRBJ2-5; D assignment may be TRBD1 or TRBD2 (5 bases each). This CDR3 is 14 amino acids long. V shed 6 bases and J shed 4 bases, with 18 bases lying between them. Germline V CDR1 and CDR2: DFQATT, SNEGSKA (reference sequence). CDR3 protein: CSAPPRGTPETQYF. The DNA of the CDR3 is TGCAGTGCCCCCCCGAGGGGAACCCCAGAGACCCAGTACTTC.